This TCR beta chain was recorded in a study of OX40 agonist ivuxolimab in advanced cancers. Study-level background: Partial responses were achieved by three patients, one with hepatocellular carcinoma and two with cutaneous melanoma.

Germline assignment: CDR1 GTSNPN and CDR2 SVGIG (reference sequence). With V trimmed by 6 bases and J by 3 bases, 7 bases remained unmatched. This CDR3 is built from 15 residues. Clones were sequenced by immunoSEQ multiplex PCR, and TCRdb holds only the in-frame ones, with some missing. Of approximately 33,000 clones listed, 88% are singletons. The V and J genes are TRBV30 and TRBJ1-6; 8 bases are a match to TRBD1. Sequenced material: CD4+ or CD8+ T cells sorted from blood, taken in a trial of the OX40 agonist ivuxolimab. The sequence derives from an adult with an advanced solid tumor such as melanoma, head and neck, liver or kidney cancer. The CDR3 bases are TGTGCCTGTCAGACAGGGGATGGCTATAATTCACCCCTCCACTTT. Protein product: CACQTGDGYNSPLHF.